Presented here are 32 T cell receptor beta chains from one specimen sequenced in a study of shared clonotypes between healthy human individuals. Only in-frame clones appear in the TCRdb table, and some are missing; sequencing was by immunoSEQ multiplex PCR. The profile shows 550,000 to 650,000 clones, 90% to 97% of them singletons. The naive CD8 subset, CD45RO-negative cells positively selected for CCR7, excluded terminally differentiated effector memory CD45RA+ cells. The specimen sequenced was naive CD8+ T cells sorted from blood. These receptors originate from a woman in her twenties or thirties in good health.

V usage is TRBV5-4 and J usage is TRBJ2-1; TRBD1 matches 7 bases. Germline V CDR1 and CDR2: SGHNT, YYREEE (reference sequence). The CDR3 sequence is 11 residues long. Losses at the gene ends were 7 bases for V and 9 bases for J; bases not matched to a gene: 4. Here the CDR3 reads CASSRGPEQFF. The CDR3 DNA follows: TGTGCCAGCTCGAGGGGGCCTGAGCAGTTCTTC.

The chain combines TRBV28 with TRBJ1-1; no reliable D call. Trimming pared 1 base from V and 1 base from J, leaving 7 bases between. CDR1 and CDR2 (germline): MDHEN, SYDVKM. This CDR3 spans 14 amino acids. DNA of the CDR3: TGTGCCAGCAGTTTATTCGGCCAGAACACTGAAGCTTTCTTT. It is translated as CASSLFGQNTEAFF.

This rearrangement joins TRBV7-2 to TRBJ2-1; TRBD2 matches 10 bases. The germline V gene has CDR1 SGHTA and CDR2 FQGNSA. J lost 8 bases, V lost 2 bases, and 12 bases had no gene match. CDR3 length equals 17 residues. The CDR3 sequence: CASSLRWLAGAGHEQFF. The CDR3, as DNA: TGTGCCAGCAGCTTACGGTGGCTAGCGGGAGCGGGGCATGAGCAGTTCTTC.

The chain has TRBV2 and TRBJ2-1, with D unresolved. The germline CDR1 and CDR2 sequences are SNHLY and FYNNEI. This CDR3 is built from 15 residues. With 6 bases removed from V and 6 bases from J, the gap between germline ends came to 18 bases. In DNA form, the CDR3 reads TGTGCCAGCAGCCCACCCCAGACGTTGGGCAATGAGCAGTTCTTC. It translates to CASSPPQTLGNEQFF.

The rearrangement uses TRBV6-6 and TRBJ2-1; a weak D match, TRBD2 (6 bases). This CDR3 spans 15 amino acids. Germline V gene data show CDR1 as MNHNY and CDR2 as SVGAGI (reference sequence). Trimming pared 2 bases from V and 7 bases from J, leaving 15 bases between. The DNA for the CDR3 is TGTGCCAGCAGTTACATGGGACTCGAGATGAATGAGCAGTTCTTC. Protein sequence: CASSYMGLEMNEQFF.

CDR3 coding DNA: TGTGCCAGCGGGACAACCGAAAAACTGTTTTTT. Translated: CASGTTEKLFF. The J gene is TRBJ1-4, the V gene TRBV28, with D maybe TRBD1 (6 bases). Germline V gene lookup returns CDR1 MDHEN and CDR2 SYDVKM. Trimming took off 8 bases at V and 8 bases at J, with 9 bases between the two ends. CDR3 length: 11 amino acids.

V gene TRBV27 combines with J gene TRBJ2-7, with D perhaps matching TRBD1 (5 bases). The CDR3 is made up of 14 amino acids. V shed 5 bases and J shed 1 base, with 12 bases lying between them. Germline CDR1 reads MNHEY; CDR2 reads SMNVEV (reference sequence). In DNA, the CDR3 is TGTGCCAGCAGTCCGGACATAGGGTCCTACGAGCAGTACTTC. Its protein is CASSPDIGSYEQYF.

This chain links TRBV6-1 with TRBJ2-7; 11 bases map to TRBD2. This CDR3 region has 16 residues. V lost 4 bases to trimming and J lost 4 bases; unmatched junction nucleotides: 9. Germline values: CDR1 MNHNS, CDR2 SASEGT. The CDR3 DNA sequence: TGTGCCAGCAGTGTATCTACTAGCGGGAGTGAATACGAGCAGTACTTC. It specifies CASSVSTSGSEYEQYF.

As DNA, the CDR3 is TGTGCCAGCAGTCCCTACCCCGTCCTCCGGGAGGGTGGCTACACCTTC. Amino acid sequence: CASSPYPVLREGGYTF. The chain is built from TRBV28 and TRBJ1-2; D is unresolved. The CDR3 consists of 16 residues. Germline CDR1 MDHEN, CDR2 SYDVKM. Trimming cost V 5 bases and J 7 bases, with 23 bases left between them.

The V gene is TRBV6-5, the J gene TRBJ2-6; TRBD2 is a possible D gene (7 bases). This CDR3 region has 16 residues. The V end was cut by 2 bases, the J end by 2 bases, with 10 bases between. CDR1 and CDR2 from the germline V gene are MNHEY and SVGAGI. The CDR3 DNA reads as TGTGCCAGCAGTTACGGGGGGGCGGCTGGGGCCAACGTCCTGACTTTC. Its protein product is CASSYGGAAGANVLTF.

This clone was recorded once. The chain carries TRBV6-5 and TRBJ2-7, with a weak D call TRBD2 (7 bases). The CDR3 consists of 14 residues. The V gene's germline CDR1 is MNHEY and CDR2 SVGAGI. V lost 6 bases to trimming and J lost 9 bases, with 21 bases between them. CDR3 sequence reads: CASRLGQGTGGQYF. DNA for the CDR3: TGTGCCAGCAGACTTGGGCAGGGGACGGGGGGGCAGTACTTC.

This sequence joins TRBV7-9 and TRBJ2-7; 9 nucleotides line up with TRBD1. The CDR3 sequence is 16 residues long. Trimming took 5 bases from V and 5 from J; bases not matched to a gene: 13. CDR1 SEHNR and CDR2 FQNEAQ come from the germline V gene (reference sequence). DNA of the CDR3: TGTGCCAGCAGCCCACTGACCGGGACAGGGCTTAACGAGCAGTACTTC. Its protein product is CASSPLTGTGLNEQYF.

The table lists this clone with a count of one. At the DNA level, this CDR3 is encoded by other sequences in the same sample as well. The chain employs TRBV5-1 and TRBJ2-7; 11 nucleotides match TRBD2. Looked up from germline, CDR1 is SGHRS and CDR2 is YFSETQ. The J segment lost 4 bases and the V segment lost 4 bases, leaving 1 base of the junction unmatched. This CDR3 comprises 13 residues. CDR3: CASSIAGGYEQYF. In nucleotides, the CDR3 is TGCGCCAGCAGCATAGCGGGAGGGTACGAGCAGTACTTC.

CDR3 DNA sequence: TGCGCCAGCAGCCTAGAAATCTCCTACGAGCAGTACTTC. This codes for CASSLEISYEQYF. The chain combines TRBV5-1 with TRBJ2-7; the D is unclear. This CDR3 has 13 residues. CDR1 is SGHRS, CDR2 YFSETQ, per germline. Trimming took 4 bases from V and 0 from J, leaving 8 bases between them.

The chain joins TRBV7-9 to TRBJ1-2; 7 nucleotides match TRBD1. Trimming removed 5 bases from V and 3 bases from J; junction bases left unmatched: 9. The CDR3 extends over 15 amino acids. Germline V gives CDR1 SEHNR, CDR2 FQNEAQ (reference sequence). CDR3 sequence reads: CASSPGTAGYYGYTF. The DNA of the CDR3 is TGTGCCAGCAGCCCCGGGACAGCGGGATACTATGGCTACACCTTC.

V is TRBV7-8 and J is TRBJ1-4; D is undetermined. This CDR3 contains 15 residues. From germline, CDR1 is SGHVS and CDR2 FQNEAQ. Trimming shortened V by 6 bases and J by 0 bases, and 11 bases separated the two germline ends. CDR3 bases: TGTGCCAGCAGTTCTATAGCTGCAACTAATGAAAAACTGTTTTTT. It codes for CASSSIAATNEKLFF.

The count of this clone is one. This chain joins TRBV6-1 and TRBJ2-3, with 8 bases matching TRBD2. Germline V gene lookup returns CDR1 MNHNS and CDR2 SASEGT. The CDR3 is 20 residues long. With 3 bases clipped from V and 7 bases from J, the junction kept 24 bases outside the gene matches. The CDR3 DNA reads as TGTGCCAGCAGTGAGCAGGGACTGCTCGGCACCGGGACTAGGAGGTATACGCAGTATTTT. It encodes CASSEQGLLGTGTRRYTQYF.

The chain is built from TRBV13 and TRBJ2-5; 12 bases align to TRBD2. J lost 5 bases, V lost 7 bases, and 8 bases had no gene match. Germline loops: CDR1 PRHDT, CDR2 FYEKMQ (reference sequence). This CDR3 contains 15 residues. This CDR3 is CASTSGLAGGETQYF. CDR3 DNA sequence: TGTGCCAGCACCTCCGGGCTAGCGGGAGGGGAGACCCAGTACTTC. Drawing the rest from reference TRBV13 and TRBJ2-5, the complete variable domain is AAGVIQSPRHLIKEKRETATLKCYPIPRHDTVYWYQQGPGQDPQFLISFYEKMQSDKGSIPDRFSAQQFSDYHSELNMSSLELGDSALYFCASTSGLAGGETQYFGPGTRLLVL.

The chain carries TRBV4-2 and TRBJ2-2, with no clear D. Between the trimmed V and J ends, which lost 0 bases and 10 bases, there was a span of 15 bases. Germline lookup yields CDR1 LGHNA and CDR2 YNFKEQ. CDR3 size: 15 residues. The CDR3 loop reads CASSQEETYSPELFF. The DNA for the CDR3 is TGTGCCAGCAGCCAAGAAGAAACTTACTCTCCGGAGCTGTTTTTT.

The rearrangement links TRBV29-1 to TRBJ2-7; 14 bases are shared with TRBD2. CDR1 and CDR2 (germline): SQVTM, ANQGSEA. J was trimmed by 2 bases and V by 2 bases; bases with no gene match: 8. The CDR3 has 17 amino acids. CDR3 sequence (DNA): TGCAGCGTTGAAACAGGGACTAGCGGGAGAGGCCCCTACGAGCAGTACTTC. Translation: CSVETGTSGRGPYEQYF.

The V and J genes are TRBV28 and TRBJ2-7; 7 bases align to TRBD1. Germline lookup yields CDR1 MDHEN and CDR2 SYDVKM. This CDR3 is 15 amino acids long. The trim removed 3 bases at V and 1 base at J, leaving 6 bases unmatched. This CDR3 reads CASSFFGTASYEQYF. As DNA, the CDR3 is TGTGCCAGCAGTTTCTTTGGGACAGCTTCCTACGAGCAGTACTTC.

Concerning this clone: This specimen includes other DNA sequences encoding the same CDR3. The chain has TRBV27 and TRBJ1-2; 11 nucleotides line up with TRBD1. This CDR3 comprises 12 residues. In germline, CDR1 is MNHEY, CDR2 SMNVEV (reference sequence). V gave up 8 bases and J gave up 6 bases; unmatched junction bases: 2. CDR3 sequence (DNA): TGTGCCAGCCGGACAGGGGGCCATGGCTACACCTTC. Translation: CASRTGGHGYTF.

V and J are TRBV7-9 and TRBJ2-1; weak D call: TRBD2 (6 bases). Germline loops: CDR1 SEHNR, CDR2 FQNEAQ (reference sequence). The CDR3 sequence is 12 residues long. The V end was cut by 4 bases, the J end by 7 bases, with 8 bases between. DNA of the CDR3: TGTGCCAGCAGCTCCCTAGCGAATGAGCAGTTCTTC. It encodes CASSSLANEQFF. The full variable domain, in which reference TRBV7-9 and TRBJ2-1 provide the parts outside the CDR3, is DTGVSQNPRHKITKRGQNVTFRCDPISEHNRLYWYRQTLGQGPEFLTYFQNEAQLEKSRLLSDRFSAERPKGSFSTLEIQRTEQGDSAMYLCASSSLANEQFFGPGTRLTVL.

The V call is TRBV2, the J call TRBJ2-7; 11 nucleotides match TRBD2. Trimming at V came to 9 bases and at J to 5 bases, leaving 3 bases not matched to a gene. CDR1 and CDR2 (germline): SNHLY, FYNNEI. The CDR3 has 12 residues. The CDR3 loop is CASTGLADEQYF. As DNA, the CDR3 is TGTGCCAGTACGGGACTAGCGGACGAGCAGTACTTC.

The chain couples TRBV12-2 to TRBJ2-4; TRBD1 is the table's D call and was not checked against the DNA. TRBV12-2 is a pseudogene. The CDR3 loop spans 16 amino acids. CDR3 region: CASRLRDRGSKNIQYF. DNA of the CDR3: TGTGCAAGTCGCTTAAGGGACAGGGGTTCCAAAAACATTCAGTACTTC.

CDR3 sequence (DNA): TGTGCCAGCAGCGGGGTTCGGGACTCCTACAATGAGCAGTTCTTC. Amino acids: CASSGVRDSYNEQFF. V is TRBV6-6 and J is TRBJ2-1; a weak D match, TRBD2 (5 bases). The V gene's germline CDR1 is MNHNY and CDR2 SVGAGI (reference sequence). The germline V and J ends were trimmed by 6 bases and 0 bases, with 12 bases remaining between them. The CDR3 totals 15 residues.

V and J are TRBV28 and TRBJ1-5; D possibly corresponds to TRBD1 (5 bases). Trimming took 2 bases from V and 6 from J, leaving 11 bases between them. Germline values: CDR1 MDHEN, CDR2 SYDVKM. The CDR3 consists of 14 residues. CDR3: CASSLRGSPQPQHF. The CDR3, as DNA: TGTGCCAGCAGTTTAAGGGGATCCCCTCAGCCCCAGCATTTT.

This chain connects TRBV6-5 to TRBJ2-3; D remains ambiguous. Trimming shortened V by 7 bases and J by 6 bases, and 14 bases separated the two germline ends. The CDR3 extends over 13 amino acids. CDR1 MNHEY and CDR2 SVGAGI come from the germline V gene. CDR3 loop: CASTPAPGDTQYF. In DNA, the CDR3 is TGTGCCAGCACCCCCGCTCCCGGTGATACGCAGTATTTT.

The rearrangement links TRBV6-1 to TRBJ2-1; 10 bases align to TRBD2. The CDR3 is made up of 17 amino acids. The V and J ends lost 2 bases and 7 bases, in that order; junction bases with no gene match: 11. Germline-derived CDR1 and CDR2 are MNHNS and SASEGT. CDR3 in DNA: TGTGCCAGCAGTGAACCCGGGCTAGCGGGAGTAGTAAATGAGCAGTTCTTC. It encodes CASSEPGLAGVVNEQFF.

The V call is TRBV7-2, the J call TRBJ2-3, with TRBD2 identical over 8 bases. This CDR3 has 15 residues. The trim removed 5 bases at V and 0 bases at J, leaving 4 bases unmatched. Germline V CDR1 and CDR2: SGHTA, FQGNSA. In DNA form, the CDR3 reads TGTGCCAGCAGCCCGGGGGGGGGAAGCACAGATACGCAGTATTTT. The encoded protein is CASSPGGGSTDTQYF.

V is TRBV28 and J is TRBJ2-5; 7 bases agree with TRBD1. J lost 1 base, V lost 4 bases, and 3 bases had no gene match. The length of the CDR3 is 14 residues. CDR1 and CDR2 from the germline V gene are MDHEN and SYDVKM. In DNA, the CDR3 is TGTGCCAGCAGTTCGCGGACAGGCCAAGAGACCCAGTACTTC. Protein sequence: CASSSRTGQETQYF.

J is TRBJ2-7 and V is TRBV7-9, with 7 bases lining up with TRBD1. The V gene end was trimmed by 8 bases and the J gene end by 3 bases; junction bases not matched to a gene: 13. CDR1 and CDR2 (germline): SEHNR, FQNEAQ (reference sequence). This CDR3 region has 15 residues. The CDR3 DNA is TGTGCCAGCGGTCGTGAGGGGGCAAAGGTCTACGAGCAGTACTTC. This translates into CASGREGAKVYEQYF.